This TCR beta chain was recovered during a study of PD-L1 blockade in urothelial cancer. Study context: Starting in the mid-2010s, patients were given atezolizumab (1,200 mg intravenously every 3 weeks). Blood underwent analysis 3 weeks (second dose) and 6 weeks after treatment began. Blood samples had a median of around 150,000 T cells.

V trimming: 4 bases; J trimming: 3 bases; junction bases outside the gene matches: 7. The germline CDR1 and CDR2 sequences are SGHRS and YFSETQ. The CDR3 is 16 amino acids. Synthetic TCR analog templates were spiked into all PCRs individually. Sequenced by immunoSEQ multiplex PCR; TCRdb stores in-frame clones only, minus some. This table has 25,000 to 35,000 clones, about 89% appearing once. The receptor's source is a man in his forties or fifties with urothelial cancer. Material: PBMCs, obtained around atezolizumab (anti-PD-L1) treatment. This rearrangement joins TRBV5-1 to TRBJ1-5; 10 bases match TRBD1. CDR3 protein: CASSPGTGANNQPQHF. In DNA, the CDR3 is TGCGCCAGCAGCCCCGGGACAGGGGCCAACAATCAGCCCCAGCATTTT.